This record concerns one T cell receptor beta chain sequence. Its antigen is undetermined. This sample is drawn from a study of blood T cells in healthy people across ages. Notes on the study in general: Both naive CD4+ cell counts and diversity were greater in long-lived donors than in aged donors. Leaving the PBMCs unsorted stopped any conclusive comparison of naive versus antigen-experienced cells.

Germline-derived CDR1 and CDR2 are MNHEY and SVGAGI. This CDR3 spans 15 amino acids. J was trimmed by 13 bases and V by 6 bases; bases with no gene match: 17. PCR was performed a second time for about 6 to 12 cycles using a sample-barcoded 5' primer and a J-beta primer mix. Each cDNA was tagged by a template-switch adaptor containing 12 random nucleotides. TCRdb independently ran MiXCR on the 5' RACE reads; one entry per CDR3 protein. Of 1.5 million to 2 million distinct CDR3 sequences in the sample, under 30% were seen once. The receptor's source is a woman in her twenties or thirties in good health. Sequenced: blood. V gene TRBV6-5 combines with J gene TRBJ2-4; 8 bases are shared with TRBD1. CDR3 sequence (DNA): TGTGCCAGCAGCCGCGCAGGGGGCGCGCGGAATGAGCAGTACTTC. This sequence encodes CASSRAGGARNEQYF.